The 26 T cell receptor beta chains reported below all come from one sample, sequenced in a study of T cell responses to AZD1222 COVID-19 vaccine. Profiled with immunoSEQ multiplex PCR; TCRdb holds only in-frame clones, not every one. The profile shows roughly 200,000 clones, approximately 91% of them singletons. The source was peripheral blood, collected 28 days after the second AZD1222 dose. The receptors here all came from an adult who received the AZD1222 COVID-19 vaccine.

This sequence joins TRBV6-2 or TRBV6-3 and TRBJ2-7; 12 bases match TRBD2. The CDR3 runs 14 residues. The germline gives CDR1 MNHEY, CDR2 SVGEGT. J gave up 4 bases and V 5 bases, and 3 bases lay outside the gene matches. CDR3 DNA sequence: TGTGCCAGCAGTAACCTAGCGGGAGGGTACGAGCAGTACTTC. Translating gives CASSNLAGGYEQYF.

In its sample, this clone was seen once. The chain couples TRBV7-6 to TRBJ2-7; D not certain. Trimming cost V 2 bases and J 0 bases, with 11 bases left between them. The V gene's germline CDR1 is SGHVS and CDR2 FNYEAQ. This CDR3 is 15 amino acids long. CDR3 nucleotide sequence: TGTGCCAGCAGCTTAACCGGGTCCAGCTCCTACGAGCAGTACTTC. Encoded protein: CASSLTGSSSYEQYF.

The genes are TRBV24-1 and TRBJ2-2; possible D gene TRBD2, 5 bases. The CDR3 sequence is 16 residues long. V was shortened by 3 bases and J by 4 bases, with 14 bases between the two germline ends. Germline V CDR1 and CDR2: KGHDR, SFDVKD. CDR3 residues: CATSDLRTVGTGELFF. CDR3 nucleotide sequence: TGTGCCACCAGTGATCTGCGGACTGTAGGCACCGGGGAGCTGTTTTTT.

The rearrangement uses TRBV10-2 and TRBJ2-7; weak D call: TRBD2 (5 bases). V lost 4 bases and J lost 7, with 17 bases in between. CDR3 size: 14 residues. Germline values: CDR1 WSHSY, CDR2 SAAADI. The CDR3 loop is CASSVSDSSGEQYF. CDR3 coding DNA: TGCGCCAGCAGTGTCTCGGACTCCTCTGGGGAGCAGTACTTC.

The rearrangement joins TRBV27 to TRBJ2-3; D may match TRBD1 or TRBD2 (6 bases each). Germline assignment: CDR1 MNHEY and CDR2 SMNVEV (reference sequence). Trimming took 2 bases from V and 0 from J, leaving 9 bases between them. The CDR3 runs to 15 residues. This chain's CDR3 is CASSLGGPSTDTQYF. CDR3 bases: TGTGCCAGCAGTTTAGGGGGGCCGAGCACAGATACGCAGTATTTT.

The V and J genes are TRBV7-2 and TRBJ1-4; D unclear. This CDR3 has 17 residues. With 5 bases removed from V and 0 bases from J, the gap between germline ends came to 16 bases. Germline values: CDR1 SGHTA, CDR2 FQGNSA. In nucleotides, the CDR3 is TGTGCCAGCAGCCCTGGGTTGTCGTATGCAACTAATGAAAAACTGTTTTTT. Protein: CASSPGLSYATNEKLFF.

CDR3 sequence (DNA): TGTGCCAGCAGTTTAAACCAATTCACTGAAGCTTTCTTT. Translation gives CASSLNQFTEAFF. The V gene is TRBV12-3 or TRBV12-4, the J gene TRBJ1-1; D unresolved. Trimming took off 2 bases at V and 4 bases at J, with 8 bases between the two ends. The CDR3 runs 13 residues.

This clone appeared once. This chain links TRBV2 with TRBJ2-3; 7 nucleotides line up with TRBD2. CDR1 and CDR2 (germline): SNHLY, FYNNEI. Unmatched junction bases numbered 2, after V lost 2 bases and J lost 6 bases. The CDR3 covers 13 residues. CDR3 in DNA: TGTGCCAGCAGTGAATGGGGAGGGGATACGCAGTATTTT. The encoded protein is CASSEWGGDTQYF.

The chain employs TRBV6-5 and TRBJ1-2; 7 bases match TRBD1. The CDR3 runs to 14 residues. The ends lost 6 bases at V and 8 bases at J; junction bases unmatched: 12. Per germline, CDR1 MNHEY and CDR2 SVGAGI. The CDR3 loop reads CASRQRTGVGGYTF. As DNA, the CDR3 is TGTGCCAGCAGACAACGCACAGGGGTAGGAGGCTACACCTTC.

The V and J genes are TRBV19 and TRBJ2-5, with a tentative D call TRBD2 (5 bases). Germline CDR1 and CDR2: LNHDA and SQIVND (reference sequence). V was pared by 1 base and J by 2 bases, with 14 bases between. The CDR3 has 16 residues. The CDR3 loop is CASSIGASWGQETQYF. CDR3 DNA: TGTGCCAGTAGTATAGGGGCTAGCTGGGGTCAAGAGACCCAGTACTTC.

This clone was recorded a few times. The CDR3 region is CASSPSSMAGEQFF. The CDR3 region has the DNA TGTGCCAGCAGCCCATCCTCGATGGCCGGTGAGCAGTTCTTC. This chain joins TRBV7-3 and TRBJ2-1; D unresolved. This CDR3 contains 14 residues. The V gene lost 5 bases and the J gene lost 9 bases, with 17 bases spanning the gap. The germline V gene encodes CDR1 SGHTA and CDR2 FQGTGA. The whole variable domain, filled in from reference TRBV7-3 and TRBJ2-1, reads GAGVSQTPSNKVTEKGKYVELRCDPISGHTALYWYRQSLGQGPEFLIYFQGTGAADDSGLPNDRFFAVRPEGSVSTLKIQRTERGDSAVYLCASSPSSMAGEQFFGPGTRLTVL.

About this clone itself: In the same sample, other DNA sequences code for this CDR3. The genes are TRBV7-2 and TRBJ1-1, with unresolved D. The CDR3 spans 13 residues. Germline V gene data show CDR1 as SGHTA and CDR2 as FQGNSA. The V end lost 3 bases, the J end lost 0 bases, and 5 bases lay between the germline ends. The chain's CDR3 is CASSFQMNTEAFF. The CDR3 nucleotides read TGTGCCAGCAGCTTTCAGATGAACACTGAAGCTTTCTTT.

The chain uses TRBV6-4 and TRBJ2-5, with no clear D. This CDR3 has 13 residues. Between the trimmed V and J ends, which lost 6 bases and 0 bases, there was a span of 8 bases. Germline loops: CDR1 MRHNA, CDR2 SNTAGT. CDR3 nucleotides: TGTGCCAGCAGCATAAGGGACCAAGAGACCCAGTACTTC. Its translation is CASSIRDQETQYF.

This clone was counted a single time. The V gene is TRBV29-1, the J gene TRBJ2-7; 10 bases agree with TRBD2. J gave up 6 bases and V 6 bases, and 8 bases lay outside the gene matches. The CDR3 consists of 13 residues. Germline assignment: CDR1 SQVTM and CDR2 ANQGSEA. For the CDR3, the DNA is TGCAGCGTCGCCAAGCGGGAGGGGTTCGAGCAGTACTTC. Translated: CSVAKREGFEQYF.

The chain has TRBV29-1 and TRBJ1-2, with a weak D call TRBD1 (6 bases). Germline CDR1 SQVTM, CDR2 ANQGSEA. The germline V and J ends were trimmed by 3 bases and 6 bases, with 11 bases remaining between them. The CDR3 loop spans 12 amino acids. DNA for the CDR3: TGCAGCGTTGAGGACAGCCTGCATGGCTACACCTTC. This sequence encodes CSVEDSLHGYTF.

This clone was seen just once. The chain's CDR3 is CASVTTGGVYGYTF. The CDR3 nucleotides are TGTGCCAGCGTCACTACAGGGGGCGTCTATGGCTACACCTTC. The chain joins TRBV6-1 to TRBJ1-2, with TRBD1 identical over 9 bases. The CDR3 runs 14 residues. CDR1 is MNHNS and CDR2 is SASEGT in the germline V gene. Trimming cost V 8 bases and J 4 bases; bases outside gene matches: 8.

A few counts support this clone. The chain combines TRBV19 with TRBJ2-3; D might be TRBD2 (6 bases). V was clipped by 9 bases and J by 8 bases, with 18 bases between them. Germline V lookup: CDR1 LNHDA, CDR2 SQIVND (reference sequence). The CDR3 loop spans 13 amino acids. The CDR3 sequence is CASQTNGRRTQYF. CDR3 sequence (DNA): TGTGCCAGCCAAACCAACGGGAGACGTACGCAGTATTTT.

V usage is TRBV4-3 and J usage is TRBJ2-1; unclear D gene. V gave up 1 base and J gave up 5 bases, with 6 bases separating them. From germline, CDR1 is LGHNA and CDR2 YSLEER. The CDR3 extends over 13 amino acids. DNA of the CDR3: TGCGCCAGCAGCCAAGTTGTCAACAATGAGCAGTTCTTC. This codes for CASSQVVNNEQFF.

The chain employs TRBV19 and TRBJ1-2; D is undetermined. The V end was cut by 0 bases, the J end by 7 bases, with 12 bases between. The CDR3 spans 14 residues. CDR1 is LNHDA, CDR2 SQIVND, per germline (reference sequence). The CDR3 DNA sequence: TGTGCCAGTAGTATAGACGGCAAGGCGGCTGGCTACACCTTC. Its translation: CASSIDGKAAGYTF.

The chain couples TRBV5-6 to TRBJ1-3; D not resolved. Germline CDR1 reads SGHDT; CDR2 reads YYEEEE. V lost 4 bases and J lost 2, with 13 bases in between. This CDR3 is 15 amino acids long. CDR3 sequence: CASSAARVPGNTIYF. DNA for the CDR3: TGTGCCAGCAGCGCGGCCCGGGTTCCTGGAAACACCATATATTTT. Complete variable domain (other parts from reference TRBV5-6 and TRBJ1-3): DAGVTQSPTHLIKTRGQQVTLRCSPKSGHDTVSWYQQALGQGPQFIFQYYEEEERQRGNFPDRFSGHQFPNYSSELNVNALLLGDSALYLCASSAARVPGNTIYFGEGSWLTVV.

The gene calls are TRBV3-1 (or the pseudogene TRBV3-2) and TRBJ2-7; weak D call: TRBD2 (6 bases). Trimming left V 5 bases short and J 3 bases short, with 11 bases between. CDR3 length: 13 residues. Per germline, CDR1 LGHDT and CDR2 YNNKEL (reference sequence). For the CDR3, the DNA is TGTGCCAGCAGCGTCTCGACTAGCTACGAGCAGTACTTC. This sequence encodes CASSVSTSYEQYF.

The rearrangement uses TRBV3-1 (or the pseudogene TRBV3-2) and TRBJ1-4; D not certain. The length of the CDR3 is 13 residues. The V end lost 5 bases, the J end lost 4 bases, and 8 bases lay between the germline ends. In germline, CDR1 is LGHDT, CDR2 YNNKEL (reference sequence). The CDR3 DNA follows: TGTGCCAGCAGCGGCGGGCATAATGAAAAACTGTTTTTT. This codes for CASSGGHNEKLFF.

This chain links TRBV10-3 with TRBJ2-1; the match to TRBD1 covers 8 bases. CDR1 ENHRY and CDR2 SYGVKD come from the germline V gene. The CDR3 consists of 14 residues. J was trimmed by 6 bases and V by 7 bases; bases with no gene match: 8. CDR3 DNA sequence: TGTGCCATCACCGACAGGGGAAGGGGCAATGAGCAGTTCTTC. Translation gives CAITDRGRGNEQFF.

The CDR3 coding sequence is TGTGCCAGCAGCCCCCTTCCAGGGGGCCGCAATGAGCAGTTCTTC. It yields the protein CASSPLPGGRNEQFF. This chain links TRBV11-3 with TRBJ2-1; 8 bases fit TRBD1. Germline V gene lookup returns CDR1 SGHNT and CDR2 YENEEA. The ends lost 5 bases at V and 6 bases at J; junction bases unmatched: 9. The CDR3 has 15 amino acids.

V and J are TRBV7-9 and TRBJ2-3; the D gene is possibly TRBD2 (5 bases). The CDR3 consists of 15 residues. Trimming stripped 1 base from V and 2 bases from J, with 10 bases between. The germline V gene has CDR1 SEHNR and CDR2 FQNEAQ (reference sequence). The CDR3 DNA reads TGTGCCAGCAGCTTAGTAACGACTATCACAGATACGCAGTATTTT. The encoded protein is CASSLVTTITDTQYF.

The rearrangement links TRBV7-5 to TRBJ1-5. TRBV7-5 corresponds to a pseudogene. The CDR3 spans 14 residues. CDR3 DNA: TGTGCCAGAAGCTTAGTCGGTTTAGACCAGCCCCAGCATTTT. This codes for CARSLVGLDQPQHF.